The 5 T cell receptor beta chains presented below share a single source sample, sequenced in a study of blood T cell repertoires in COVID-19. Profiling relied on immunoSEQ multiplex PCR, and the TCRdb table lists in-frame clones only, not all of them. The sample consists of approximately 350,000 clones, over 80% of them appearing once. Sequences were obtained from PBMCs or T cells enriched from blood (not recorded which). The receptor set was obtained from a woman between 45 and 65 years old who had recovered from COVID-19.

Here the CDR3 DNA reads TGTGCCACCAGCCGGGGGAGCACAGATACGCAGTATTTT. This gives the protein CATSRGSTDTQYF. The V gene is TRBV15, the J gene TRBJ2-3; D may be TRBD2 (6 bases). The length of the CDR3 is 13 residues. CDR1 LNHNV and CDR2 YYDKDF come from the germline V gene (reference sequence). V was shortened by 5 bases and J by 0 bases, with 6 bases between the two germline ends.

A few counts support this clone. This chain joins TRBV24-1 and TRBJ2-2, with D possibly TRBD1 on 5 matching bases. Germline V lookup: CDR1 KGHDR, CDR2 SFDVKD. Trimming stripped 7 bases from V and 9 bases from J, with 17 bases between. The CDR3 is 14 amino acids. This CDR3 is CATSGPGGARELFF. The CDR3 DNA sequence: TGTGCCACCAGCGGCCCGGGTGGGGCCCGGGAGCTGTTTTTT.

This clone was found a few times. V gene TRBV3-1 (or the pseudogene TRBV3-2) combines with J gene TRBJ1-3; a possible D gene is TRBD1 (5 bases). Germline loops: CDR1 LGHDT, CDR2 YNNKEL (reference sequence). The germline V and J ends were trimmed by 0 bases and 4 bases, with 16 bases remaining between them. The CDR3 covers 17 residues. In DNA, the CDR3 is TGTGCCAGCAGCCAAGAGTCACCACAGGCGGCGGGAAACACCATATATTTT. As protein: CASSQESPQAAGNTIYF.

The chain combines TRBV29-1 with TRBJ1-1; TRBD1 aligns across 7 bases. Germline loops: CDR1 SQVTM, CDR2 ANQGSEA. This CDR3 has 14 residues. The V and J ends lost 3 bases and 4 bases, in that order; junction bases with no gene match: 8. The CDR3 loop reads CSVDSAGGGTEAFF. The CDR3 DNA reads as TGCAGCGTTGATAGTGCAGGGGGAGGCACTGAAGCTTTCTTT.

This chain connects TRBV9 to TRBJ2-3, with TRBD1 matching 7 bases. Germline lookup yields CDR1 SGDLS and CDR2 YYNGEE. This CDR3 has 16 amino acids. With V trimmed by 0 bases and J by 5 bases, 9 bases remained unmatched. In DNA, the CDR3 is TGTGCCAGCAGCGTAGCCAGAGGGGGCCTTGGAGATACGCAGTATTTT. Amino acids: CASSVARGGLGDTQYF.